These 20 T cell receptor beta chains were all obtained from the same sample, sequenced in a study of PD-1 blockade in classical Hodgkin lymphoma. All patients experienced relapse after autologous stem cell transplantation, and brentuximab vedotin exposure was variable. Assay used: immunoSEQ multiplex PCR; TCRdb lists only in-frame clones, some missing. The table has under 25,000 clones, 77% seen once. The sequences come from peripheral blood mononuclear cells (PBMCs), collected before the second cycle of nivolumab. These receptors all stem from a human donor with classical Hodgkin lymphoma.

This clone was detected many times. The chain joins TRBV27 to TRBJ2-7; the D is unclear. Germline lookup yields CDR1 MNHEY and CDR2 SMNVEV (reference sequence). V lost 1 base to trimming and J lost 4 bases, with 14 bases between them. The CDR3 runs to 15 residues. The CDR3 loop is CASSLYTPTVYEQYF. The CDR3 nucleotides read TGTGCCAGCAGTTTATACACTCCGACCGTGTACGAGCAGTACTTC.

Points on this clone: The sample contains more than one DNA sequence encoding this CDR3. J is TRBJ1-2 and V is TRBV7-9; 10 nucleotides align to TRBD1. Germline V gene sequence: CDR1 SEHNR, CDR2 FQNEAQ (reference sequence). V was clipped by 5 bases and J by 5 bases; unmatched bases: 11. This CDR3 comprises 16 residues. The CDR3 sequence is CASSPYRDRGSYGYTF. In DNA form, the CDR3 reads TGTGCCAGCAGCCCCTACCGGGACAGGGGAAGTTATGGCTACACCTTC.

V and J are TRBV27 and TRBJ2-7; D gene ambiguous. Trimming cost V 5 bases and J 6 bases, with 14 bases left between them. Germline CDR1 is MNHEY and CDR2 is SMNVEV (reference sequence). The CDR3 consists of 13 residues. Written as DNA, the CDR3 is TGTGCCAGCAGTCCAAACCCTAAGGGCGAGCAGTACTTC. It is translated as CASSPNPKGEQYF.

This clone was picked up a small number of times. This CDR3 is missing its conserved last phenylalanine or tryptophan, likely due to a read error. The limits of the CDR3 on the DNA are not certain, so only TCRdb's listed CDR3 is given. The J gene is TRBJ2-7, the V gene TRBV5-1; no check of the table's D call, TRBD2, against the DNA was made. The CDR3 is made up of 10 amino acids, end residues included. CDR1 SGHRS and CDR2 YFSETQ come from the germline V gene. This CDR3 is CASSFILGPS.

CDR3 nucleotide sequence: TGTGCCAGCAGTTTTTTTACCCCGGGACTCCTCTTGGAGCAGTACTTC. It yields the protein CASSFFTPGLLLEQYF. The chain employs TRBV27 and TRBJ2-7, with TRBD2 as a possible D gene (6 bases). The CDR3 totals 16 residues. The germline V gene has CDR1 MNHEY and CDR2 SMNVEV (reference sequence). V lost 3 bases, J lost 7 bases, and 22 bases lay in between.

V and J are TRBV19 and TRBJ2-1, with D unclear. With 3 bases removed from V and 2 bases from J, the gap between germline ends came to 8 bases. Germline loops: CDR1 LNHDA, CDR2 SQIVND (reference sequence). This CDR3 spans 14 amino acids. The DNA of the CDR3 is TGTGCCAGTAGTATTTCGGCAGCCTACAATGAGCAGTTCTTC. The encoded protein is CASSISAAYNEQFF.

This clone was observed a few times. The chain uses TRBV18 and TRBJ1-2; D perhaps matches TRBD1 (5 bases). V was pared by 3 bases and J by 4 bases, with 9 bases between. The CDR3 sequence is 13 residues long. In germline, CDR1 is KGHSH, CDR2 LQKENI. The CDR3 sequence is CASSPNQGYGYTF. The CDR3 nucleotides read TGTGCCAGCTCACCGAATCAGGGCTATGGCTACACCTTC.

This rearrangement joins TRBV18 to TRBJ2-5; D is uncertain. The germline V gene has CDR1 KGHSH and CDR2 LQKENI. V was clipped by 6 bases and J by 9 bases, with 11 bases between them. The CDR3 runs 11 residues. Written as DNA, the CDR3 is TGTGCCAGCTCTTCCCGGTTGGCCCAGTACTTC. As protein: CASSSRLAQYF.

This rearrangement joins TRBV27 to TRBJ2-5, with 7 bases matching TRBD2. V shed 9 bases and J 5 bases; nucleotides not matched to a gene: 9. CDR1 is MNHEY, CDR2 SMNVEV, per germline (reference sequence). The length of the CDR3 is 13 residues. This CDR3 reads CASRGGVKETQYF. The CDR3 DNA reads as TGTGCCAGTCGTGGGGGGGTTAAGGAGACCCAGTACTTC.

The chain recombines TRBV6-6 with TRBJ2-7; 8 nucleotides agree with TRBD1. J gave up 4 bases and V 2 bases, and 10 bases lay outside the gene matches. CDR1 is MNHNY, CDR2 SVGAGI, per germline (reference sequence). This CDR3 region has 16 residues. The CDR3 region is CASSYRGRRTGYEQYF. In nucleotides, the CDR3 is TGTGCCAGCAGTTACAGGGGCAGACGGACAGGGTACGAGCAGTACTTC.

The chain recombines TRBV6-5 with TRBJ1-6, with TRBD1 matching over 7 bases. The germline V gene has CDR1 MNHEY and CDR2 SVGAGI. Losses at the gene ends were 7 bases for V and 7 bases for J; bases not matched to a gene: 7. This CDR3 is 14 amino acids long. The CDR3 here is CASKKTGKNSPLHF. The CDR3 DNA reads as TGTGCCAGCAAAAAGACAGGGAAGAATTCACCCCTCCACTTT.

The chain is built from TRBV6-6 and TRBJ2-7; D gene ambiguous. The CDR3 has 12 amino acids. Germline V gene lookup returns CDR1 MNHNY and CDR2 SVGAGI (reference sequence). V was trimmed by 2 bases and J by 3 bases, leaving 5 bases between them. The CDR3 region is CASSYADYEQYF. The CDR3 bases are TGTGCCAGCAGTTACGCGGACTACGAGCAGTACTTC.

The chain links TRBV9 to TRBJ1-6; the D gene is possibly TRBD1 (5 bases). Trimming cost V 4 bases and J 4 bases, with 12 bases left between them. The germline CDR1 and CDR2 sequences are SGDLS and YYNGEE. This CDR3 has 15 amino acids. CDR3 protein: CASSLGPGYNSPLHF. CDR3 nucleotide sequence: TGTGCCAGCAGCCTGGGACCAGGGTATAATTCACCCCTCCACTTT.

The rearrangement joins TRBV5-8 to TRBJ2-5; D is ambiguous. The CDR3 consists of 12 residues. Germline assignment: CDR1 SGHTS and CDR2 YDEGEE. V was pared by 4 bases and J by 4 bases, with 8 bases between. CDR3 protein: CASSPPRETQYF. The CDR3, as DNA: TGTGCCAGCAGCCCCCCCCGAGAGACCCAGTACTTC.

The chain couples TRBV28 to TRBJ1-4; 7 positions agree with TRBD1. The germline V gene has CDR1 MDHEN and CDR2 SYDVKM. After removal of 5 bases from V and 6 bases from J, the junction contained 15 bases not matched to a gene. The CDR3 is 17 residues long. The CDR3, as DNA: TGTGCCAGCAGTGACCCTCGGAAACAGGGGATCGATGAAAAACTGTTTTTT. Protein: CASSDPRKQGIDEKLFF.

The rearrangement uses TRBV11-3 and TRBJ1-1; D is uncertain. The length of the CDR3 is 13 residues. Trimming stripped 5 bases from V and 7 bases from J, with 14 bases between. CDR1 and CDR2 (germline): SGHNT, YENEEA. CDR3 DNA sequence: TGTGCCAGCAGCCCCCGACACCTTAGTGAAGCTTTCTTT. This gives the protein CASSPRHLSEAFF.

CDR3 bases: TGTGCCAGCAGCTTAGGAGGAGGGTGGAACACCGGGGAGCTGTTTTTT. It is translated as CASSLGGGWNTGELFF. The rearrangement links TRBV7-8 to TRBJ2-2, with a possible D match to TRBD2 (6 bases). This CDR3 is 16 amino acids long. Germline V gene lookup returns CDR1 SGHVS and CDR2 FQNEAQ. Trimming removed 1 base from V and 1 base from J, with 10 bases in between.

This clone was seen only a few times. The rearrangement joins TRBV29-1 to TRBJ1-2; D call uncertain. Germline V gives CDR1 SQVTM, CDR2 ANQGSEA. The CDR3 extends over 11 amino acids. V gave up 3 bases and J gave up 5 bases, with 7 bases separating them. CDR3 residues: CSVESRYGYTF. The CDR3, as DNA: TGCAGCGTTGAGTCGCGGTATGGCTACACCTTC.

The genes are TRBV7-2 and TRBJ1-3; D gene uncertain. Germline V gene sequence: CDR1 SGHTA, CDR2 FQGNSA. This CDR3 has 14 residues. V lost 2 bases, J lost 2 bases, and 7 bases lay in between. CDR3 nucleotide sequence: TGTGCCAGCAGCTTAACTACTGCTGGAAACACCATATATTTT. Translating gives CASSLTTAGNTIYF. Complete variable domain (other parts from reference TRBV7-2 and TRBJ1-3): GAGVSQSPSNKVTEKGKDVELRCDPISGHTALYWYRQSLGQGLEFLIYFQGNSAPDKSGLPSDRFSAERTGGSVSTLTIQRTQQEDSAVYLCASSLTTAGNTIYFGEGSWLTVV.

The chain links TRBV19 to TRBJ1-2; D not resolved. The CDR3 totals 13 residues. V lost 4 bases and J lost 1, with 7 bases in between. Germline V CDR1 and CDR2: LNHDA, SQIVND (reference sequence). CDR3 amino acids: CASSTTDNYGYTF. The CDR3 DNA is TGTGCCAGTAGTACGACGGATAACTATGGCTACACCTTC.